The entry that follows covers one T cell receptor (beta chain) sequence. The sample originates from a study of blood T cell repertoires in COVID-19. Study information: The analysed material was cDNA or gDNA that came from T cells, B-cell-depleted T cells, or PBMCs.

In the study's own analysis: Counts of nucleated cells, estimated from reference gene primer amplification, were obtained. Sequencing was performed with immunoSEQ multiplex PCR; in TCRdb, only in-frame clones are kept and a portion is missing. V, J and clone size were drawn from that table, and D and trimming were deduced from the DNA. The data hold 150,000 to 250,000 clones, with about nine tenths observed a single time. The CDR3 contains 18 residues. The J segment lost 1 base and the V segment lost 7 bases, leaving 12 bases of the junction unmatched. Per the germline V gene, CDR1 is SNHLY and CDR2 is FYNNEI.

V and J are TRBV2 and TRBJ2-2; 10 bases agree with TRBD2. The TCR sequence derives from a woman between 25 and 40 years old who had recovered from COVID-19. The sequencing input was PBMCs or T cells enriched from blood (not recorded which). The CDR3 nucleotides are TGTGCCAGCATACCGACAGGGGTAGCGGGAGGGAACACCGGGGAGCTGTTTTTT. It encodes CASIPTGVAGGNTGELFF.